This entry describes one T cell receptor beta chain. This sample also contains other DNA sequences that code for the same CDR3. The data were obtained in a study of blood T cell repertoires in COVID-19. About the study: Sites in the United States, Italy and Spain provided acute and convalescent COVID-19 samples.

Sequencing used immunoSEQ multiplex PCR; TCRdb keeps in-frame clones, though not all of them. This table has 380,000 or so clones, roughly nine tenths appearing once. Sequenced material: peripheral blood. This receptor was taken from a man aged 35 to 55 with acute or convalescent COVID-19.

The CDR3, as DNA: TGTGCCAGCAGTGAGACAGGGGGCGTGGAAAAACTGTTTTTT. Its translation is CASSETGGVEKLFF. The rearrangement uses TRBV6-1 and TRBJ1-4, with 10 bases lining up with TRBD1. With 3 bases clipped from V and 8 bases from J, the junction kept 3 bases outside the gene matches. Looked up from germline, CDR1 is MNHNS and CDR2 is SASEGT. The CDR3 covers 14 residues.